These 2 T cell receptor beta chains were sequenced from one sample in a study of T cells in Graves' hyperthyroidism and ophthalmopathy. Amplified TCR beta CDR3 regions derived from RNA transcripts. RT-PCR in the first round (using the HTBI primer set) targeted the TCR CDR3. MiXCR, applied by TCRdb to the multiplex PCR reads, yields one record per CDR3 protein. Here the sample spans approximately 420,000 distinct CDR3 sequences, roughly 15% being singletons. Sequenced material: blood. These receptors all come from a woman younger than 30 with Graves' hyperthyroidism.

The chain couples TRBV7-2 to TRBJ1-2, with a possible D match to TRBD1 (6 bases). V lost 3 bases to trimming and J lost 6 bases, with 14 bases between them. Germline values: CDR1 SGHTA, CDR2 FQGNSA. The CDR3 sequence is 14 residues long. The CDR3 DNA is TGTGCCAGCAGCTTCACGGTGGGGGCTCATGGCTACACCTTC. This gives the protein CASSFTVGAHGYTF.

This clonotype showed up many times. This rearrangement joins TRBV28 to TRBJ1-6, with 7 bases lining up with TRBD1. Per the germline V gene, CDR1 is MDHEN and CDR2 is SYDVKM. The V gene end was trimmed by 2 bases and the J gene end by 8 bases; junction bases not matched to a gene: 15. The CDR3 contains 18 residues. This chain's CDR3 is CASSLPPGTAIRHSPLHF. The DNA of the CDR3 is TGTGCCAGCAGTTTACCCCCCGGGACAGCAATAAGGCATTCACCCCTCCACTTT.